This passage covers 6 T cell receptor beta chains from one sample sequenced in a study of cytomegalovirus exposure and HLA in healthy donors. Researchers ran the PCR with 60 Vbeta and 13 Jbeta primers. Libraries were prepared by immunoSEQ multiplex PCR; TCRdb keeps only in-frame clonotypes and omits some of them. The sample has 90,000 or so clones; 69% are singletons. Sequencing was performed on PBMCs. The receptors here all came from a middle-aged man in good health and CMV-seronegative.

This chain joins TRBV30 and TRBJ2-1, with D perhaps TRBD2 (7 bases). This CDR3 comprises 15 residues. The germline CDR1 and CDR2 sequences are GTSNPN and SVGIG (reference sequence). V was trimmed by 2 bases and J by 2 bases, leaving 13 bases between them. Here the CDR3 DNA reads TGTGCCTGGAGTACATCGGGGGGCCCCTACAATGAGCAGTTCTTC. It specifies CAWSTSGGPYNEQFF.

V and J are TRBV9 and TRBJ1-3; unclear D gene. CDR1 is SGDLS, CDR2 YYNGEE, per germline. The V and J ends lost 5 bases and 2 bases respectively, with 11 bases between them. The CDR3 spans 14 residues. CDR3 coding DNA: TGTGCCAGCAGGGGCCCGAACCCTGGAAACACCATATATTTT. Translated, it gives CASRGPNPGNTIYF.

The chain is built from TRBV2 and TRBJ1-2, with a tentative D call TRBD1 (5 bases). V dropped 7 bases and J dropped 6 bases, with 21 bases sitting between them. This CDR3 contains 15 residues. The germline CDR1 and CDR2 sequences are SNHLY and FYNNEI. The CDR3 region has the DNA TGTGCCAGCACCCGACAGTTAGGAGGGTTCAATGGCTACACCTTC. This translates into CASTRQLGGFNGYTF.

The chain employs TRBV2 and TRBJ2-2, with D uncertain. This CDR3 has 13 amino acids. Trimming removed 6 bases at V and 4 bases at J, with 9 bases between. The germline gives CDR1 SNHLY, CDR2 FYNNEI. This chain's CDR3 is CASSFRGTGELFF. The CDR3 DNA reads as TGTGCCAGCAGCTTTAGAGGCACCGGGGAGCTGTTTTTT.

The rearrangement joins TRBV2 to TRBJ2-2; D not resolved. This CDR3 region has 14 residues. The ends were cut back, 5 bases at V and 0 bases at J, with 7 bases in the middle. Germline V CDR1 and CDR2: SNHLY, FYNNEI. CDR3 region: CASSPIANTGELFF. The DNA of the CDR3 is TGTGCCAGCAGTCCGATAGCGAACACCGGGGAGCTGTTTTTT.

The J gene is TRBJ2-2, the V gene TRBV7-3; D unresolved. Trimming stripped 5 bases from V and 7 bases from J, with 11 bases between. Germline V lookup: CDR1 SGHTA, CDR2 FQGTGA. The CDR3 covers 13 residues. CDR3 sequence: CASSPRAYGELFF. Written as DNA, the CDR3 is TGTGCCAGCAGCCCCCGCGCGTACGGGGAGCTGTTTTTT. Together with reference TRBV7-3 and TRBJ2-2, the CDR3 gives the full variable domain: GAGVSQTPSNKVTEKGKYVELRCDPISGHTALYWYRQSLGQGPEFLIYFQGTGAADDSGLPNDRFFAVRPEGSVSTLKIQRTERGDSAVYLCASSPRAYGELFFGEGSRLTVL.